These T cell receptor beta chains were read from a single sample in a study of T-cell memory formation after mild COVID-19. TCRdb itself ran the 5' RACE reads through MiXCR, one entry per CDR3 protein. The sample consists of roughly 300,000 distinct CDR3 sequences, roughly an eighth of them appearing once. Material: PBMCs or a T cell subset sorted from them (not recorded which). The receptors originated from a man between 18 and 35 years old who had mild COVID-19 (a few samples of this study predate the infection). Cell type and time point are not known. The CDR3 runs from the conserved cysteine through the conserved F or W. The D gene is left open where the match is weak. Size tells how often a clone was seen (once, few, many) or the class of an expanded clone, and some rows leave it out.

size | J | V | D | DNA | CDR3
few | TRBJ2-2 | TRBV4-3 | . | TGCGCCAGCAGCCAAGAAGGGGGGCCCCCCGGGGAGCTGTTTTTT | CASSQEGGPPGELFF
. | TRBJ2-3 | TRBV28 | TRBD1 | TGTGCCAGCAGTCCCCGGGACAGGGGATGGACAGATACGCAGTATTTT | CASSPRDRGWTDTQYF
. | TRBJ2-2 | TRBV9 | TRBD2 | TGTGCCAGCAGCGTCTTGAGCGGGGGCACGAACACCGGGGAGCTGTTTTTT | CASSVLSGGTNTGELFF
. | TRBJ2-3 | TRBV3-1 | . | TGTGCCAGCAGCCACCTGGACCTCCCTGGCACAGATACGCAGTATTTT | CASSHLDLPGTDTQYF
. | TRBJ2-3 | TRBV29-1 | . | TGCAGCGTTAGTATCCAAACCACAGATACGCAGTATTTT | CSVSIQTTDTQYF
few | TRBJ2-7 | TRBV5-1 | . | TGCGCCAGCAGCCCCGGGACCGAAGCCGTCGGGGAGCAGTACTTC | CASSPGTEAVGEQYF
few | TRBJ1-1 | TRBV28 | . | TGTGCCAGCAGTTTAGATGGGGGCTTGGACACTGAAGCTTTCTTT | CASSLDGGLDTEAFF
. | TRBJ1-3 | TRBV7-9 | . | TGTGCCAGCAGCTTAGATCCCCTCGGACGTCGAAGCTCTGGAAACACCATATATTTT | CASSLDPLGRRSSGNTIYF
. | TRBJ1-2 | TRBV10-3 | TRBD1 | TGTGCCACGATACAGGGGGCCGGTGGCTACACCTTC | CATIQGAGGYTF
. | TRBJ2-1 | TRBV6-2/TRBV6-3 | TRBD1 | TGTGCCAGCACCGACGGGACAGGAGAGTTTTCCTACAATGAGCAGTTCTTC | CASTDGTGEFSYNEQFF
. | TRBJ2-7 | TRBV11-3 | . | TGTGCCAGCAGCCCGGGACTTCCCAGCTCCTACGAGCAGTACTTC | CASSPGLPSSYEQYF
. | TRBJ1-1 | TRBV11-2 | TRBD1 | TGTGCCAGCAGGTTCCCACGGGGACAGGGGTCGATGAACACTGAAGCTTTCTTT | CASRFPRGQGSMNTEAFF
many | TRBJ2-7 | TRBV5-1 | . | TGCGCCAGCAGCGAATCCGGGACTCGCTCCTACGAGCAGTACTTC | CASSESGTRSYEQYF
. | TRBJ2-3 | TRBV5-1 | TRBD1 | TGCGCCAGCAGCTCCGGGACAGGGGCCGGAGATACGCAGTATTTT | CASSSGTGAGDTQYF
. | TRBJ2-7 | TRBV2 | . | TGTGCCACCCGATGGGACATCTCCTACGAGCAGTACTTC | CATRWDISYEQYF
few | TRBJ2-2 | TRBV5-1 | . | TGCGCCAGCAAAACCTCCGGGACACGAGCGGGCGGCTGGTCCGGGGAGCTGTTTTTT | CASKTSGTRAGGWSGELFF
many | TRBJ2-2 | TRBV18 | . | TGTGCCAGCTCACCACCGTCAGGGATGGTCGGGGAGCTGTTTTTT | CASSPPSGMVGELFF
few | TRBJ2-5 | TRBV25-1 | . | TGTGCCTCCGCCAAGGGGCAGAGTTCCCAGGAGACCCAGTACTTC | CASAKGQSSQETQYF
. | TRBJ2-1 | TRBV7-2 | . | TGTGCCAGCAGCTTAGGTTCGGGAGACTCCTACAATGAGCAGTTCTTC | CASSLGSGDSYNEQFF
. | TRBJ1-2 | TRBV5-1 | TRBD1 | TGCGCCAGCAGCCCCGGAGGGACAGGGGTCGGCTACACCTTC | CASSPGGTGVGYTF
few | TRBJ1-2 | TRBV5-5 | . | TGTGCCAGCAGCTTGGCTGGGACGGTCTATGGCTACACCTTC | CASSLAGTVYGYTF
. | TRBJ2-3 | TRBV5-1 | . | TGCGCCAGCAGCCCAGACACTGCAACAGATACGCAGTATTTT | CASSPDTATDTQYF
few | TRBJ1-6 | TRBV3-1 | . | TGTGCCAGCAGCCTACATGGAGGTTCACCCCTCCACTTT | CASSLHGGSPLHF
. | TRBJ2-2 | TRBV6-6 | . | TGTGCCAGCAGTTACCCCCTATCCGGGGAGCTGTTTTTT | CASSYPLSGELFF
many | TRBJ2-1 | TRBV5-6 | . | TGTGCCAGCAGCTTGCGTCAGGTTAGCTATGAGCAGTTCTTC | CASSLRQVSYEQFF
few | TRBJ1-2 | TRBV2 | TRBD1 | TGTGCCAGCAGTAGCCGGGACAGGGGGGCTAACTATGGCTACACCTTC | CASSSRDRGANYGYTF
. | TRBJ1-2 | TRBV7-9 | TRBD1 | TGTGCCAGCAGCTGGGGACAGAGCAACTATGGCTACACCTTC | CASSWGQSNYGYTF
. | TRBJ2-5 | TRBV5-5 | TRBD2 | TGTGCCAGCAGTCAAGGGACTAGCGGGGGGCACGAGTACCAAGAGACCCAGTACTTC | CASSQGTSGGHEYQETQYF
. | TRBJ2-3 | TRBV20-1 | . | TGCAGTGCTAGCGTAATAGGGGGGCGCACAGATACGCAGTATTTT | CSASVIGGRTDTQYF
. | TRBJ1-6 | TRBV29-1 | . | TGCAGCGTTTCAGAAATGGGTAATTCACCCCTCCACTTT | CSVSEMGNSPLHF
. | TRBJ1-5 | TRBV4-1 | . | TGCGCCAGCAGCCAAGAAGGGGCAGGGGATCAGCCCCAGCATTTT | CASSQEGAGDQPQHF
few | TRBJ2-1 | TRBV11-3 | . | TGTGCCAGCTCGAATGCGTACAATGAGCAGTTCTTC | CASSNAYNEQFF
few | TRBJ2-5 | TRBV5-6 | . | TGTGCCAGCAGCTTGTTTCCAGGGACGGAGACCCAGTACTTC | CASSLFPGTETQYF
. | TRBJ2-5 | TRBV7-6 | . | TGTGCCAGCAGCTCAGGCTGGGGAGAGACCCAGTACTTC | CASSSGWGETQYF
many | TRBJ2-1 | TRBV12-3/TRBV12-4 | . | TGTGCCAGCACGACAGTTTCGAATGAGCAGTTCTTC | CASTTVSNEQFF
many | TRBJ1-1 | TRBV18 | TRBD1 | TGTGCCAGCTCATCACAGGGGTCGGTCACTGAAGCTTTCTTT | CASSSQGSVTEAFF
. | TRBJ1-5 | TRBV4-1 | . | TGCGCCAGCAGCAATAGCAATCAGCCCCAGCATTTT | CASSNSNQPQHF
few | TRBJ2-7 | TRBV23-1 | TRBD1 | TGCGCCAGCCCCCGGGCCCCGGACAGGTCAGACGAGCAGTACTTC | CASPRAPDRSDEQYF
few | TRBJ1-6 | TRBV20-1 | . | TGCAGTGTAAACTTTGGGGTTTTTTCTAATTCACCCCTCCACTTT | CSVNFGVFSNSPLHF
. | TRBJ2-1 | TRBV6-5 | . | TGTGCCAGCTCCGGGGGATACCATGAGCAGTTCTTC | CASSGGYHEQFF
many | TRBJ2-1 | TRBV5-1 | . | TGCGCCAGCAGCCCCGGGGACCATGAGCAGTTCTTC | CASSPGDHEQFF
few | TRBJ1-1 | TRBV9 | . | TGTGCCAGCAGCGTAGGCCCAGCCTCGAACACTGAAGCTTTCTTT | CASSVGPASNTEAFF